This T cell receptor beta chain derives from a study of cytotoxic CD8 clonotypes in ibrutinib-treated CLL. General study findings and limits: Clonotypes that were public were uncommon, and they contracted or stayed stable on treatment. Having risen at ibrutinib response, clonality had fallen back toward baseline by progression. Clonality at baseline surpassed age-matched healthy donors and tracked circulating CD8+ T-cell counts.

The CDR3 loop spans 13 amino acids. Trimming stripped 4 bases from V and 4 bases from J, with 10 bases between. CDR1 SEHNR and CDR2 FQNEAQ come from the germline V gene (reference sequence). The TCR beta libraries used about 2 micrograms of genomic DNA that came from cryopreserved PBMCs. Clones were sequenced by immunoSEQ multiplex PCR, and TCRdb holds only the in-frame ones, with some missing. The table records around 41,000 clones, 70% of them present only once. With regard to this clone: No antigen is known for it.

Sequenced material: PBMCs, taken at disease progression, from a patient treated with ibrutinib. The TCR was taken from a human donor with chronic lymphocytic leukemia. The J gene is TRBJ1-2, the V gene TRBV7-9; no firm D call. The CDR3 reads CASSSAGFYGYTF. DNA for the CDR3: TGTGCCAGCAGCTCAGCGGGATTCTATGGCTACACCTTC. Full variable domain (remainder filled in from reference TRBV7-9 and TRBJ1-2): DTGVSQNPRHKITKRGQNVTFRCDPISEHNRLYWYRQTLGQGPEFLTYFQNEAQLEKSRLLSDRFSAERPKGSFSTLEIQRTEQGDSAMYLCASSSAGFYGYTFGSGTRLTVV.